A selection of T cell receptor beta chains follows, all from one sample in a study of glioma-infiltrating T cells after dendritic cell vaccination. Measured with immunoSEQ multiplex PCR; TCRdb has only the in-frame clones, and not every one. The sample has 95,000 to 110,000 clones; about four fifths are singletons. The sequencing here drew on blood, taken before dendritic cell vaccination. The receptors here all came from a human donor with glioblastoma. The CDR3 runs from the conserved cysteine through the conserved F or W. The D gene is left open where the match is weak. The size field is filled for only some rows; it gives once, few, many or a size class.

d_call,clone_size,v_call,j_call,cdr3_nt,cdr3_aa
.,.,TRBV5-1,TRBJ2-7,TGCGCCAGCAGCTTGGACCGATCTACCACCTACGAGCAGTACTTC,CASSLDRSTTYEQYF
TRBD1,.,TRBV30,TRBJ2-5,TGTGCCTGGATCCGGGACAGACAAGAGACCCAGTACTTC,CAWIRDRQETQYF
.,once,TRBV27,TRBJ2-1,TGTGCCAGCAGCCCACAGGGTTACAATGAGCAGTTCTTC,CASSPQGYNEQFF
.,.,TRBV28,TRBJ2-7,TGTGCCAGCAGGGCCGGCGGGGCAGTTCGCGAGCAGTACTTC,CASRAGGAVREQYF
.,.,TRBV6-5,TRBJ1-2,TGTGCCAGCAGTTACTCGAACATAAACTATGGCTACACCTTC,CASSYSNINYGYTF
TRBD1,.,TRBV25-1,TRBJ1-1,TGTGCCAGCAGGGGCGGACAGGGACGTACTGAAGCTTTCTTT,CASRGGQGRTEAFF
.,.,TRBV4-3,TRBJ1-1,TGCGCCAGCAGCCTCAGGGATTCGGGCCTGAACACTGAAGCTTTCTTT,CASSLRDSGLNTEAFF
TRBD1,.,TRBV27,TRBJ1-1,TGTGCCAGCTCCAGGACAGGGATGAACACTGAAGCTTTCTTT,CASSRTGMNTEAFF
.,.,TRBV30,TRBJ1-5,TGTGCCTTCTCCCCGGGGTATAGCAATCAGCCCCAGCATTTT,CAFSPGYSNQPQHF
.,.,TRBV30,TRBJ2-7,TGTGCCTGGAGTAACGGGGGTAGCTCCTACGAGCAGTACTTC,CAWSNGGSSYEQYF
.,.,TRBV10-3,TRBJ1-5,TGTGCCATCAGTGAGTCGATTGGGGGCGGCAATCAGCCCCAGCATTTT,CAISESIGGGNQPQHF
TRBD1,.,TRBV25-1,TRBJ1-1,TGTGCCAGCAGTGAATATATGGAAGGGGGCGAAGCTTTCTTT,CASSEYMEGGEAFF
TRBD1,.,TRBV5-1,TRBJ2-7,TGCGCCAGCAGCTTGCGGGACAGTACTTACTCCTACGAGCAGTACTTC,CASSLRDSTYSYEQYF
.,.,TRBV5-5,TRBJ2-2,TGTGCCAGCAGCTTGCTGCGGACGAACACCGGGGAGCTGTTTTTT,CASSLLRTNTGELFF
TRBD1,.,TRBV19,TRBJ1-1,TGTGCCACCGCGGACAGGGTCTCAACTGAAGCTTTCTTT,CATADRVSTEAFF
.,.,TRBV4-1,TRBJ1-2,TGCGCCAGCAAGAAGCCGGGGGACTATGGCTACACCTTC,CASKKPGDYGYTF
.,.,TRBV21-1,TRBJ2-3,TGTGCCACTTCGACAGGGCGGGCAGATACGCAGTATTTT,CATSTGRADTQYF
.,.,TRBV5-6,TRBJ1-1,TGTGCCAGCAGCTTGGTCCAGGGTATAAACACTGAAGCTTTCTTT,CASSLVQGINTEAFF
TRBD2,once,TRBV5-1,TRBJ2-1,TGCGCCAGCAGCCGCACGGGACTAGCGGGGGGCTCCTACAATGAGCAGTTCTTC,CASSRTGLAGGSYNEQFF
TRBD2,.,TRBV5-1,TRBJ2-4,TGCGCCAGCAGCTTAGGACTAGCGGGGGGCGGGAACATTCAGTACTTC,CASSLGLAGGGNIQYF
.,.,TRBV7-2,TRBJ1-1,TGTGCCAGCAGCTCCGCGGGGGGGGCTGGTGAAGCTTTCTTT,CASSSAGGAGEAFF
.,.,TRBV18,TRBJ2-3,TGTGCCAGCTCGCCCACGGGAATGAAGAGCACAGATACGCAGTATTTT,CASSPTGMKSTDTQYF
TRBD1,.,TRBV9,TRBJ1-1,TGTGCCAGCAGCACCGCGGGACAGGGGTGGACTGAAGCTTTCTTT,CASSTAGQGWTEAFF
.,.,TRBV2,TRBJ1-5,TGTGCCAGCAAGGGACTCAACAATCAGCCCCAGCATTTT,CASKGLNNQPQHF
.,.,TRBV2,TRBJ1-2,TGTGCCAGCAGTGAACCAAAGGGGGGGGAGGATAACTATGGCTACACCTTC,CASSEPKGGEDNYGYTF
.,.,TRBV7-2,TRBJ1-3,TGTGCCAGCAGCTTAGATAGTTCTGGAAACACCATATATTTT,CASSLDSSGNTIYF
.,few,TRBV4-1,TRBJ2-7,TGCGCCAGCAGCCAAGCGCCGGGACTGGCAGCCTACGAGCAGTACTTC,CASSQAPGLAAYEQYF
TRBD1,.,TRBV11-2,TRBJ1-6,TGTGCCAGCGGCTTTCTTAGGGGGCCGGGGGATAATTCACCCCTCCACTTT,CASGFLRGPGDNSPLHF
.,once,TRBV11-2,TRBJ1-4,TGTGCCAGCACCAACCTCGGCGGGGTGGGAGAAAAACTGTTTTTT,CASTNLGGVGEKLFF
TRBD2,.,TRBV30,TRBJ2-7,TGTGCCTGGAGTTCTCCCCCGGGGGGTTCCTACGAGCAGTACTTC,CAWSSPPGGSYEQYF
TRBD2,.,TRBV7-2,TRBJ2-3,TGTGCCAGCAGCCAAAACGCTCCGGGACTAGCGGGGGGAGATACGCAGTATTTT,CASSQNAPGLAGGDTQYF
.,.,TRBV11-3,TRBJ2-5,TGTGCCAGCAGCCCAAGCCAGGGAGAGACCCAGTACTTC,CASSPSQGETQYF
TRBD2,.,TRBV19,TRBJ2-3,TGTGCCAGTGGGACTAGCGGGGGGGCCGCCGCTACGCAGTATTTT,CASGTSGGAAATQYF
.,.,TRBV19,TRBJ2-7,TGTGCCAGTAGTACCGGGGGTACAGGGGCTTACGAGCAGTACTTC,CASSTGGTGAYEQYF
TRBD1,.,TRBV27,TRBJ1-5,TGTGCCAGCAGTTTCTCGGACAGGGGTCAGCCCCAGCATTTT,CASSFSDRGQPQHF
.,.,TRBV29-1,TRBJ2-1,TGCAGCGTTGAAGTCGGCAGGGAGCAGTTCTTC,CSVEVGREQFF
TRBD1,few,TRBV5-1,TRBJ2-1,TGCGCCAGCAGCTTGGAGGGGGCCGACAGGGGTCAGTTCTTC,CASSLEGADRGQFF
TRBD1,.,TRBV4-3,TRBJ1-4,TGCGCCAGCAGCCAAACACCGGGACAGTGGGGTGAAAAACTGTTTTTT,CASSQTPGQWGEKLFF
TRBD2,.,TRBV10-3,TRBJ2-3,TGTGCCATCAGCCCGGGGGGGGCGGGGACCCACACAGATACGCAGTATTTT,CAISPGGAGTHTDTQYF
TRBD2,.,TRBV23-1,TRBJ2-7,TGCGCCAGCAGTCATACATTCATAGCGGGGTGCTCCTACGAGCAGTACTTC,CASSHTFIAGCSYEQYF
TRBD1,.,TRBV19,TRBJ1-5,TGTGCCAGTAGTCCACAGGGGGCAACTCAGCCCCAGCATTTT,CASSPQGATQPQHF
TRBD2,few,TRBV2,TRBJ2-1,TGTGCCAGCAGTGAAAATCGGGAGGGCAATGAGCAGTTCTTC,CASSENREGNEQFF
TRBD2,.,TRBV13,TRBJ2-7,TGTGCCAGCAGCCTCAGACTAGCCGGGCATTACGAGCAGTACTTC,CASSLRLAGHYEQYF
TRBD2,.,TRBV18,TRBJ2-5,TGTGCCAGCTCACCTCGCGGCGCGGGGGGGCGAGAGACCCAGTACTTC,CASSPRGAGGRETQYF
TRBD2,.,TRBV13,TRBJ2-7,TGTGCCAGCAGCTTATCCCCGGTGGAGCGGGGGGAGAATTACGAGCAGTACTTC,CASSLSPVERGENYEQYF
TRBD2,.,TRBV7-6,TRBJ2-5,TGTGCCAGCAGCCGCCGCAGTAGCGGGGCCCTGGGGGAGACCCAGTACTTC,CASSRRSSGALGETQYF
.,.,TRBV10-1,TRBJ1-5,TGCGCCAGCAGTGAGAACAGTTATAGCAATCAGCCCCAGCATTTT,CASSENSYSNQPQHF
.,.,TRBV10-3,TRBJ1-4,TGTGCCATCAGTGATCCGCAGGGCACAACTAATGAAAAACTGTTTTTT,CAISDPQGTTNEKLFF
.,few,TRBV4-1,TRBJ2-3,TGCGCCAGCAGCCGGAACATTATCTTATCTCGTGGGGCGAGCACAGATACGCAGTATTTT,CASSRNIILSRGASTDTQYF
TRBD1,once,TRBV30,TRBJ1-1,TGTGCCTGGAGCCCCGGACAGGGGAACACTGAAGCTTTCTTT,CAWSPGQGNTEAFF
.,.,TRBV14,TRBJ2-3,TGTGCCAGCAGACACGATGGCACAGATACGCAGTATTTT,CASRHDGTDTQYF